The 12 T cell receptor beta chains in this list originate from one sample, sequenced in a study of blood T cell repertoires in COVID-19. The table came from immunoSEQ multiplex PCR; TCRdb's copy has only in-frame clones and leaves some out. The profile shows 200,000 to 250,000 clones, 70% to 85% of them singletons. The sample consisted of PBMCs or T cells enriched from blood (not recorded which). These TCRs come from a man aged 35-49 years who had recovered from COVID-19.

This clone was detected a few times. The DNA of the CDR3 is TGTGCCAGCAGTTCTGGGTCAGGGATAACCTACGAGCAGTACTTC. This gives the protein CASSSGSGITYEQYF. The V and J genes are TRBV27 and TRBJ2-7; tentative D call: TRBD1 (5 bases). Germline V CDR1 and CDR2: MNHEY, SMNVEV (reference sequence). V lost 4 bases and J 2 bases, leaving 15 bases between the germline ends. The CDR3 is 15 residues long.

The rearrangement links TRBV9 to TRBJ1-4, with TRBD1 matching over 8 bases. V lost 4 bases, J lost 7 bases, and 6 bases stayed unmatched. The germline gives CDR1 SGDLS, CDR2 YYNGEE. CDR3 length: 14 residues. The CDR3 protein is CASSPRTGTEKLFF. CDR3 DNA sequence: TGTGCCAGCAGCCCTCGGACAGGGACTGAAAAACTGTTTTTT.

The V gene is TRBV15, the J gene TRBJ2-5, with 7 bases fitting TRBD2. The CDR3 totals 15 residues. Trimming took 2 bases from V and 5 from J; bases not matched to a gene: 8. From germline, CDR1 is LNHNV and CDR2 YYDKDF (reference sequence). CDR3 amino acids: CATSRLRTREETQYF. DNA of the CDR3: TGTGCCACCAGCAGACTTCGGACTAGGGAGGAGACCCAGTACTTC.

The chain links TRBV24-1 to TRBJ2-1; 10 bases fit TRBD1. The CDR3 loop spans 14 amino acids. Germline V lookup: CDR1 KGHDR, CDR2 SFDVKD. V dropped 7 bases and J dropped 6; count of bases not matched to a gene: 5. CDR3 sequence: CATRAGQGFNEQFF. CDR3 coding DNA: TGTGCCACCAGGGCGGGACAGGGGTTCAATGAGCAGTTCTTC.

This clone was seen only a few times. This chain connects TRBV3-1 (or the pseudogene TRBV3-2) to TRBJ2-7, with a weak D call TRBD2 (5 bases). Trimming stripped 4 bases from V and 5 bases from J, with 12 bases between. Germline assignment: CDR1 LGHDT and CDR2 YNNKEL (reference sequence). The CDR3 is 13 residues long. CDR3 protein: CASSRRRNDEQYF. For the CDR3, the DNA is TGTGCCAGCAGCCGGAGGAGAAACGACGAGCAGTACTTC.

The chain couples TRBV7-3 to TRBJ1-1; no clear D gene. Germline values: CDR1 SGHTA, CDR2 FQGTGA. Trimming removed 3 bases from V and 0 bases from J, with 8 bases in between. There are 14 residues in the CDR3. This CDR3 is CASSLARMNTEAFF. The CDR3 nucleotides are TGTGCCAGCAGCTTGGCACGCATGAACACTGAAGCTTTCTTT.

The chain links TRBV7-9 to TRBJ2-3; TRBD1 matches 7 bases. In germline, CDR1 is SEHNR, CDR2 FQNEAQ (reference sequence). V lost 4 bases, J lost 5 bases, and 6 bases stayed unmatched. The CDR3 consists of 14 residues. The CDR3: CASSSTTGRDTQYF. Here the CDR3 DNA reads TGTGCCAGCAGCTCGACGACAGGGCGAGATACGCAGTATTTT.

This chain links TRBV2 with TRBJ1-5, with TRBD1 matching over 9 bases. Germline lookup yields CDR1 SNHLY and CDR2 FYNNEI. The CDR3 has 16 residues. Unmatched junction bases numbered 12, after V lost 8 bases and J lost 4 bases. The CDR3 DNA reads as TGTGCCAGCGGCGGGGACAGGGTAGGGGCTAATCAGCCCCAGCATTTT. This encodes CASGGDRVGANQPQHF.

The V gene is TRBV18, the J gene TRBJ2-3; no clear D gene. V was shortened by 2 bases and J by 10 bases, with 13 bases between the two germline ends. This CDR3 comprises 13 residues. Germline values: CDR1 KGHSH, CDR2 LQKENI. The CDR3 coding sequence is TGTGCCAGCTCACCAGATAATTTAGCTCCGCAGTATTTT. Protein: CASSPDNLAPQYF.

This chain links TRBV5-1 with TRBJ1-2, with D perhaps TRBD1 (6 bases). The CDR3 runs 12 residues. V was cut by 2 bases and J by 6 bases, with 8 bases left in between. Germline loops: CDR1 SGHRS, CDR2 YFSETQ. CDR3: CASSFHRDGYTF. For the CDR3, the DNA is TGCGCCAGCAGCTTCCACAGGGATGGCTACACCTTC.

The rearrangement links TRBV14 to TRBJ2-1, with D possibly matching TRBD1 (6 bases). This CDR3 region has 14 residues. From germline, CDR1 is SGHDN and CDR2 FVKESK. Between the trimmed V and J ends, which lost 3 bases and 3 bases, there was a span of 9 bases. The CDR3 coding sequence is TGTGCCAGCAGCCAGGGGGCAGGCTACAATGAGCAGTTCTTC. Translating it yields CASSQGAGYNEQFF. Based on the CDR3 plus reference TRBV14 and TRBJ2-1, the full variable domain is EAGVTQFPSHSVIEKGQTVTLRCDPISGHDNLYWYRRVMGKEIKFLLHFVKESKQDESGMPNNRFLAERTGGTYSTLKVQPAELEDSGVYFCASSQGAGYNEQFFGPGTRLTVL.

V is TRBV5-4 and J is TRBJ2-1; 10 bases fit TRBD2. This CDR3 region has 16 residues. J gave up 7 bases and V 3 bases, and 10 bases lay outside the gene matches. Germline V CDR1 and CDR2: SGHNT, YYREEE (reference sequence). CDR3 nucleotide sequence: TGTGCCAGCAGCTCCAGGGCTAGCGGGAGTGTGAATGAGCAGTTCTTC. Translation: CASSSRASGSVNEQFF.